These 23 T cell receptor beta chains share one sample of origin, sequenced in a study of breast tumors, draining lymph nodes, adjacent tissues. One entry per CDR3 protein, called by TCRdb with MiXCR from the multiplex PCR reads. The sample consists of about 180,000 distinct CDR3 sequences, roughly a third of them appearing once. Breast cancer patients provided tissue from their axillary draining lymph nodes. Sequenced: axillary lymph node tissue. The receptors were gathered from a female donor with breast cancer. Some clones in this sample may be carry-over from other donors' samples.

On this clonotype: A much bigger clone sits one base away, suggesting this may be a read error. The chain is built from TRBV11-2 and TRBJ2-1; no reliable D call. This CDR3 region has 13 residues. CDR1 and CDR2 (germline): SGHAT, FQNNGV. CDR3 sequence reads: CASSQGRDNERFF. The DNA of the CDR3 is TGTGCCAGCAGCCAAGGACGTGACAATGAGCGGTTCTTC. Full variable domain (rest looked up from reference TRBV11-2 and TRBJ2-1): EAGVAQSPRYKIIEKRQSVAFWCNPISGHATLYWYQQILGQGPKLLIQFQNNGVVDDSQLPKDRFSAERLKGVDSTLKIQPAKLEDSAVYLCASSQGRDNERFFGPGTRLTVL.

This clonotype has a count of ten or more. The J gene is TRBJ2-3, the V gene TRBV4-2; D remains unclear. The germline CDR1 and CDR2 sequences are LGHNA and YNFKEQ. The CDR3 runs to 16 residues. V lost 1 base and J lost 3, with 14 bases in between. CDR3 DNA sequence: TGTGCCAGCAGCCAAGTCTGGGCACTTGGGACAGATACGCAGTATTTT. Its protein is CASSQVWALGTDTQYF.

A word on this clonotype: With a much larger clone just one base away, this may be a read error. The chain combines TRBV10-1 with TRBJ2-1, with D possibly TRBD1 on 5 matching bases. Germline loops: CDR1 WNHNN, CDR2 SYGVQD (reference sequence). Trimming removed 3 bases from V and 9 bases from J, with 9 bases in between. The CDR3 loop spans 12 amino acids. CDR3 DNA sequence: TGCGCCAGCAGTGATCAGGGAAGTGAGCAGTTCTTC. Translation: CASSDQGSEQFF.

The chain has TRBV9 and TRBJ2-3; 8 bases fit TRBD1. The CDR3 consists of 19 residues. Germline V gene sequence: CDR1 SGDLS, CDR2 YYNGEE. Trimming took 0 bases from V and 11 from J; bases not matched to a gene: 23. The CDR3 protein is CASSVGTGRLGQPPGEQYF. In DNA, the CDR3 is TGTGCCAGCAGCGTAGGGACAGGGAGACTGGGCCAACCCCCTGGTGAGCAGTATTTT.

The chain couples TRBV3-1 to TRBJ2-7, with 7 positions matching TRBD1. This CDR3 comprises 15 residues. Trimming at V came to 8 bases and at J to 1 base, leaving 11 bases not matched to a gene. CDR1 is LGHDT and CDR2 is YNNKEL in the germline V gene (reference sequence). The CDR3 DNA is TGTGCCAGCGGCTTAACAGGGGATGGGTCCTACGAGCAGTACTTC. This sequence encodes CASGLTGDGSYEQYF.

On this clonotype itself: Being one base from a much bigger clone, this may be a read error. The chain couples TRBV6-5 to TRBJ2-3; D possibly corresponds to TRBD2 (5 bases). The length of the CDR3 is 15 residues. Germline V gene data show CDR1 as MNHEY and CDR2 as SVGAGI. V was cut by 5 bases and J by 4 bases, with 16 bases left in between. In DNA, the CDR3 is TGTGCCAGCAGTCGGGTGGGAGACGTTGCAGATACGCAGTATTTT. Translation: CASSRVGDVADTQYF.

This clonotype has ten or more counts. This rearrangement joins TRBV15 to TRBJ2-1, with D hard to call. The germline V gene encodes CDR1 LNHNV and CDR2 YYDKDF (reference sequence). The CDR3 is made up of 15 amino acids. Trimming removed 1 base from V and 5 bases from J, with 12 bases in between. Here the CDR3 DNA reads TGTGCCACCAGCAGAGGGAGCCTGGATCACAATGAGCAGTTCTTC. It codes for CATSRGSLDHNEQFF.

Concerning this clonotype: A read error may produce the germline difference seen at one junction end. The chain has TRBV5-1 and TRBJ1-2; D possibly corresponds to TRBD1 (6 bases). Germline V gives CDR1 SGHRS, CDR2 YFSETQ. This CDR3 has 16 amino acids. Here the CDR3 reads CASSFVDHPGASGYTF. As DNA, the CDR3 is TGTGCCAGCAGCTTCGTCGACCACCCGGGGGCGTCCGGCTACACCTTC.

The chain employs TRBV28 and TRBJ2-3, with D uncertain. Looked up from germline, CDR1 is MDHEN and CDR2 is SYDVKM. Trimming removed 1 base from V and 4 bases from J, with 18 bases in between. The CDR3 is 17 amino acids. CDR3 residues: CASSLYTQWAGPDTQYF. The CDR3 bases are TGTGCCAGCAGTTTATACACTCAGTGGGCCGGACCAGATACGCAGTATTTT.

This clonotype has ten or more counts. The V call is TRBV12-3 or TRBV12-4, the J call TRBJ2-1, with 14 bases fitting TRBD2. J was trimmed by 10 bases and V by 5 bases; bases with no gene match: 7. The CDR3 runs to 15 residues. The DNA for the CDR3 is TGTGCCAGCAGTCTGGGACTAGCGGGGGATCTAGAGCAGTTCTTC. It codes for CASSLGLAGDLEQFF.

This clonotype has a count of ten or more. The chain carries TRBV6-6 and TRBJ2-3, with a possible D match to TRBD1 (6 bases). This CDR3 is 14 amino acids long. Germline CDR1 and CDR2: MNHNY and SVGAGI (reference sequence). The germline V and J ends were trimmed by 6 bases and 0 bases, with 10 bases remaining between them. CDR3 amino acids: CASRQGRSTDTQYF. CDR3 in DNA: TGTGCCAGCAGACAGGGACGGAGCACAGATACGCAGTATTTT.

In DNA, the CDR3 is TGTGCCAGCAGTGCCTTCCAGGGTGTCGAGCAGTACTTC. The encoded protein is CASSAFQGVEQYF. This rearrangement joins TRBV25-1 to TRBJ2-7, with D possibly being TRBD1 (5 bases). The V end was cut by 4 bases, the J end by 6 bases, with 13 bases between. The CDR3 runs to 13 residues. Germline loops: CDR1 MGHDK, CDR2 SYGVNS.

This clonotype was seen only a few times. This CDR3 reads CASSQPGRWTEAFF. The CDR3 region has the DNA TGCGCCAGCAGCCAACCGGGACGGTGGACTGAAGCTTTCTTT. This sequence joins TRBV4-1 and TRBJ1-1; perhaps TRBD1 as D (5 bases). V gave up 2 bases and J gave up 5 bases, with 12 bases separating them. The CDR3 contains 14 residues. Germline values: CDR1 MGHRA, CDR2 YSYEKL.

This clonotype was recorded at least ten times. CDR3 nucleotides: TGTGCCAGCAAAGAAGGAACGGACAGGGAGTATGGCTACACCTTC. Amino acid sequence: CASKEGTDREYGYTF. The V gene is TRBV6-4, the J gene TRBJ1-2; 8 bases fit TRBD1. Trimming removed 7 bases from V and 5 bases from J; junction bases left unmatched: 12. Germline V gene data show CDR1 as MRHNA and CDR2 as SNTAGT. The CDR3 loop spans 15 amino acids.

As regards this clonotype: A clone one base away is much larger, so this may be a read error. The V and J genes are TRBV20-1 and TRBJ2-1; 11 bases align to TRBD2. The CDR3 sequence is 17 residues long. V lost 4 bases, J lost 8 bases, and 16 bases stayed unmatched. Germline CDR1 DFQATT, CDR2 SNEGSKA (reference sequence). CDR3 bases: TGCAGTGCTAAGTTAATAGCGGGGGGGGCCTTTGGGGATGAGCAGTTCTTC. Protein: CSAKLIAGGAFGDEQFF.

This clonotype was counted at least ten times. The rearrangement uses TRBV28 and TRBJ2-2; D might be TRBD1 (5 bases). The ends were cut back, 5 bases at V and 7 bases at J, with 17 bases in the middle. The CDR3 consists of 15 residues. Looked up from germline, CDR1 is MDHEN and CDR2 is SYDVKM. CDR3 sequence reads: CASSDPKITGGELFF. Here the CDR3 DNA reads TGTGCCAGCAGTGATCCGAAGATCACAGGCGGGGAGCTGTTTTTT.

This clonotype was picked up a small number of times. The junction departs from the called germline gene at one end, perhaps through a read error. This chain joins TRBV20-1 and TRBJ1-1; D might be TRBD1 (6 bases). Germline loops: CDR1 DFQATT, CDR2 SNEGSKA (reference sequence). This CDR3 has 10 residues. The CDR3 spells CSVGEGHWGF. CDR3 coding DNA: TGCAGTGTCGGTGAGGGACATTGGGGCTTT.

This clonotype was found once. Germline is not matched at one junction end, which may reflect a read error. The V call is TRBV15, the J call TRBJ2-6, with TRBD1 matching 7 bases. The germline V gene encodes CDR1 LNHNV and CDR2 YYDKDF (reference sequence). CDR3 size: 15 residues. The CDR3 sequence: CATSPPWTGMNTEAF. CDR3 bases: TGTGCCACCAGCCCCCCTTGGACAGGCATGAACACTGAAGCTTTC.

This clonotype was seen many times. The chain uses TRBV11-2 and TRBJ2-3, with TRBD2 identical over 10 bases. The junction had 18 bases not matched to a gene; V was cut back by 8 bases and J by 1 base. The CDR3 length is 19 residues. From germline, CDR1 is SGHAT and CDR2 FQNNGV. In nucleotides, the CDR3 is TGTGCCAGCTCCCTCATGGGTCTAGCGGGGGCTGGGGGCACAGATACGCAGTATTTT. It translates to CASSLMGLAGAGGTDTQYF.

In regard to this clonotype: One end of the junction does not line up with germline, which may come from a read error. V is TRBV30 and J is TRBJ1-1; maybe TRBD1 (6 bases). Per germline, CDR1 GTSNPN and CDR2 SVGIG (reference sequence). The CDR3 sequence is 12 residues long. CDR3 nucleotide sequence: TGTGCCTGGGGGGGGCAGAACACTGGAGCTTTCTTT. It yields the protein CAWGGQNTGAFF.

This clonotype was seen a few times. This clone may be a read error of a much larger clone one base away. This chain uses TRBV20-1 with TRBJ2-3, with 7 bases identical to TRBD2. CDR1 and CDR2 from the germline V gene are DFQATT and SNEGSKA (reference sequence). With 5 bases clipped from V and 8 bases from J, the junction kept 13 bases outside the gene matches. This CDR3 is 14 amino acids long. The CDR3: CSAFGLGILATQYF. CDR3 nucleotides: TGCAGTGCTTTTGGACTAGGAATTTTAGCTACGCAGTATTTT.

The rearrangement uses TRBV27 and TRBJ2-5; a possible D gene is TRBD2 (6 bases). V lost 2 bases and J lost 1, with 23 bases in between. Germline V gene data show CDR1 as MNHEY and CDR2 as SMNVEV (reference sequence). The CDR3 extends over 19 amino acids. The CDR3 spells CASSLARDSGAPPQETQYF. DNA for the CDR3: TGTGCCAGCAGTTTAGCTCGGGATAGCGGAGCCCCCCCCCAAGAGACCCAGTACTTC.

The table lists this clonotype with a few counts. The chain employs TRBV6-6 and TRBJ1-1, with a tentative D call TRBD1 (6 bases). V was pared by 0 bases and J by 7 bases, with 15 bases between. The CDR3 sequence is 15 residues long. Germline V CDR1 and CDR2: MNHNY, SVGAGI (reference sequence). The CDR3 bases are TGTGCCAGCAGTTACTCAGGGGGGGCAGGGGTTGAAGCTTTCTTT. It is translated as CASSYSGGAGVEAFF.